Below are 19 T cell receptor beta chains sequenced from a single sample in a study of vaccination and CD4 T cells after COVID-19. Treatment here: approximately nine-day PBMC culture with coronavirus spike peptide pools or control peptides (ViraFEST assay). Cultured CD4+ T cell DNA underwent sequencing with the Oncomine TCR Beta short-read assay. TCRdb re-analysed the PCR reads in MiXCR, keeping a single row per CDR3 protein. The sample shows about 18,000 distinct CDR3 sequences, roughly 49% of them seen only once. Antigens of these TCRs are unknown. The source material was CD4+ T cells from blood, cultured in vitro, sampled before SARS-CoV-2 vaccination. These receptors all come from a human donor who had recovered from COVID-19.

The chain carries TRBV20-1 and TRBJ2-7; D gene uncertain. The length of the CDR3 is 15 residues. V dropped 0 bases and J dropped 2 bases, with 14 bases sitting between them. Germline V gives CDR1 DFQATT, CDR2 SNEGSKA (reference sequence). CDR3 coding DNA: TGCAGTGCTAGAGATTCATTGGGAAGCACCTACGAGCAGTACTTC. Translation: CSARDSLGSTYEQYF.

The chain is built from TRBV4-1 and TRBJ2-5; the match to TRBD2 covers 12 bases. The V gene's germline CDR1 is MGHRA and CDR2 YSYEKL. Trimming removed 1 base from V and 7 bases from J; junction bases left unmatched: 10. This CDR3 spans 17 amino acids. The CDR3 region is CASSQGGLAGGPGTQYF. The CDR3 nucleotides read TGCGCCAGCAGCCAAGGGGGCCTAGCGGGAGGGCCAGGGACCCAGTACTTC.

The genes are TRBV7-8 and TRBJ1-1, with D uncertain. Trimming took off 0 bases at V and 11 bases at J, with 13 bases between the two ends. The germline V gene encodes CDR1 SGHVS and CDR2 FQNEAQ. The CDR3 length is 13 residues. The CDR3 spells CASSLAGRPGAFF. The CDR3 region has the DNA TGTGCCAGCAGCTTAGCAGGAAGGCCGGGGGCTTTCTTT. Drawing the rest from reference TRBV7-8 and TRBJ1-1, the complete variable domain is GAGVSQSPRYKVAKRGQDVALRCDPISGHVSLFWYQQALGQGPEFLTYFQNEAQLDKSGLPSDRFFAERPEGSVSTLKIQRTQQEDSAVYLCASSLAGRPGAFFGQGTRLTVV.

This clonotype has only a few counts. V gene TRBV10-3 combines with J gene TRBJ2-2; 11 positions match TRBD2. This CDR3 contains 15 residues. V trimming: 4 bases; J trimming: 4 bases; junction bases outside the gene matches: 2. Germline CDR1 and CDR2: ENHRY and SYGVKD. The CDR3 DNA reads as TGTGCCATCAGTGGCACTAGCGGGGGCACCGGGGAGCTGTTTTTT. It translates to CAISGTSGGTGELFF.

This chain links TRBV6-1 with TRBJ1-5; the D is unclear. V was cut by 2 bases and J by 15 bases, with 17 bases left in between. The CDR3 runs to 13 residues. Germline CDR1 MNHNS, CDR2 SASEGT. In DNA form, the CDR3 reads TGTGCCAGCAGTGAAAATAGCGGCAGGTTGTGGCATTTT. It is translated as CASSENSGRLWHF.

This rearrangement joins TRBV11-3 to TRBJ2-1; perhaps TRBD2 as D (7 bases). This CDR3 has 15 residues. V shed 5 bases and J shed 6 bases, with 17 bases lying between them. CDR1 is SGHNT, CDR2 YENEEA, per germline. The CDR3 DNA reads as TGTGCCAGCAGCCTCCGTCTAGGGGGGGCCAATGAGCAGTTCTTC. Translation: CASSLRLGGANEQFF.

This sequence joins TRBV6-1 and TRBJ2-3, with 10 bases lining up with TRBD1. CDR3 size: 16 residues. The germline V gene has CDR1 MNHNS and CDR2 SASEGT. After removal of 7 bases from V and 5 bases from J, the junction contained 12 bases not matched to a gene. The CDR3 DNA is TGTGCCAGCAACACCATCCGGGACAGGGGCCGAGATACGCAGTATTTT. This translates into CASNTIRDRGRDTQYF.

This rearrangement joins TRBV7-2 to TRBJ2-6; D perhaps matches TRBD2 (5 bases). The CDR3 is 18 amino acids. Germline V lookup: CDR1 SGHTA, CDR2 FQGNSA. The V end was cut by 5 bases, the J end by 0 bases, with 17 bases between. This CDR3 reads CASSTQADFFSGANVLTF. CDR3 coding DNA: TGTGCCAGCAGCACCCAAGCGGATTTTTTCTCTGGGGCCAACGTCCTGACTTTC.

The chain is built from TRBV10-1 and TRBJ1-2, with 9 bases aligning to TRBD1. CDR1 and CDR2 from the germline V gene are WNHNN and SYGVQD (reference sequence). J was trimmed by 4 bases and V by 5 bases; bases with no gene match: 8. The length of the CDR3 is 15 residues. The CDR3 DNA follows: TGCGCCAGCAGTATTACAGGGGGCGCTGGCTATGGCTACACCTTC. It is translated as CASSITGGAGYGYTF.

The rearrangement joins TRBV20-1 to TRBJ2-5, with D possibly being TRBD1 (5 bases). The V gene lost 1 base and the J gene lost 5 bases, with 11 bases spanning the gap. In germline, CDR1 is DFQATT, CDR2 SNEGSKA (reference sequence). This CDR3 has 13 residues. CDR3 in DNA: TGCAGTGCTAGAGGGGGCGTTGGGGAGACCCAGTACTTC. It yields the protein CSARGGVGETQYF.

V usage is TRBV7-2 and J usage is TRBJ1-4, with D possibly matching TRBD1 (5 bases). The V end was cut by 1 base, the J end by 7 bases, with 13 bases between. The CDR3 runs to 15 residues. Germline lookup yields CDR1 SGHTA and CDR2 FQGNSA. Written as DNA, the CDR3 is TGTGCCAGCAGCTTAGTAAGGCAGGGAGGTGAAAAACTGTTTTTT. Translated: CASSLVRQGGEKLFF.

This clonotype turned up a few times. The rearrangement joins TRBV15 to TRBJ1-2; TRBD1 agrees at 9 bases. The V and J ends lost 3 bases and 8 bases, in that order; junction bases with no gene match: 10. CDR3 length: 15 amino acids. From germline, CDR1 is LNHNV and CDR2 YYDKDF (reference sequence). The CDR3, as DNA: TGTGCCACCAGCAGTGACAGGGGGATCGTTGGAGGCTACACCTTC. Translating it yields CATSSDRGIVGGYTF.

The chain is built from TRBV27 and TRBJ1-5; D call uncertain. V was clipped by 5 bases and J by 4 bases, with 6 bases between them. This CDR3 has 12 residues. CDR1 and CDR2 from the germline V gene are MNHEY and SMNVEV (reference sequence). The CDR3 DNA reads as TGTGCCAGCAGTGCCCTTAATCAGCCCCAGCATTTT. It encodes CASSALNQPQHF.

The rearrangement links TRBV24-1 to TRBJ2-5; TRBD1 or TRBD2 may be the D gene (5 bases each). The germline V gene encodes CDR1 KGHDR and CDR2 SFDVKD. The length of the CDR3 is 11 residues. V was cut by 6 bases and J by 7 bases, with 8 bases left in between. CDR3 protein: CATSRDGTQYF. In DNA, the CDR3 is TGTGCCACCAGTAGGGACGGGACCCAGTACTTC.

The CDR3, as DNA: TGTGCCACCAACCCCCGGAGGTTGGGGAGCAATCAGCCCCAGCATTTT. Translated: CATNPRRLGSNQPQHF. V usage is TRBV19 and J usage is TRBJ1-5, with D unresolved. The V end was cut by 10 bases, the J end by 1 base, with 20 bases between. The CDR3 runs to 16 residues. Germline assignment: CDR1 LNHDA and CDR2 SQIVND (reference sequence).

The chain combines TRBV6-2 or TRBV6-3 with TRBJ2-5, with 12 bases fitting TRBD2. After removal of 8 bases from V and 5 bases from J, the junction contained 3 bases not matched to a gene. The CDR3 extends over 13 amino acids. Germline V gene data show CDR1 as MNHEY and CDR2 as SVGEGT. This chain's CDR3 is CASRTSGGETQYF. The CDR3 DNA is TGTGCCAGCCGTACTAGCGGGGGGGAGACCCAGTACTTC.

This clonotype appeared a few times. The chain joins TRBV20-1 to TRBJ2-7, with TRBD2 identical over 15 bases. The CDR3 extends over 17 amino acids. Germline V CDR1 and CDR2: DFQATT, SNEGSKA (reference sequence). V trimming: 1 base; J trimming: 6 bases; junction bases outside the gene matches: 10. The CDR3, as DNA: TGCAGTGCTAGAGTTTCTGGACTAGCGGGAGGGCGTGGCGAGCAGTACTTC. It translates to CSARVSGLAGGRGEQYF.

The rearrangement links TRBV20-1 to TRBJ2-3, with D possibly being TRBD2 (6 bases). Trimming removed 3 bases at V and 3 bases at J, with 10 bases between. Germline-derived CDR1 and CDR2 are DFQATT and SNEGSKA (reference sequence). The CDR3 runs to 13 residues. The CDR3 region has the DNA TGCAGTGCTAGGAGGAGGGTGACAGATACGCAGTATTTT. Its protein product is CSARRRVTDTQYF.

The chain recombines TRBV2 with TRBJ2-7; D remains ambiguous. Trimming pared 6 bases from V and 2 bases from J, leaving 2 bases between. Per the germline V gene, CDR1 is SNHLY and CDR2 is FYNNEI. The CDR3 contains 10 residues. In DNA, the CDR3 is TGTGCCAGCAGAACCTACGAGCAGTACTTC. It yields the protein CASRTYEQYF.